The clone carrying this T cell receptor beta chain has more than one count but fewer than ten. The entry originates in a study of T cells in Graves' hyperthyroidism and ophthalmopathy. The source material, RNA transcripts, was used to amplify TCR beta CDR3 regions. When the TCR CDR3 underwent first-round RT-PCR, the HTBI primer set was used. TCRdb reprocessed the multiplex PCR reads with MiXCR, giving one entry per CDR3 protein. Among nearly 600,000 distinct CDR3 sequences listed, approximately 15% were seen once. Germline V gene lookup returns CDR1 LNHDA and CDR2 SQIVND (reference sequence). CDR3 length: 14 residues. V gave up 6 bases and J gave up 3 bases, with 15 bases separating them.

The TCR comes from a woman younger than 35 with Graves' ophthalmopathy. This chain joins TRBV19 and TRBJ2-7; TRBD1 or TRBD2 may be the D gene (5 bases each). Sample: blood. The CDR3 region has the DNA TGTGCCAGTAGATCGGAGGCAGGGAGCTACGAGCAGTACTTC. It translates to CASRSEAGSYEQYF.